A single sample is the source of the 3 T cell receptor beta chains below, sequenced in a study of blood T cell repertoires in COVID-19. The method was immunoSEQ multiplex PCR; TCRdb's version includes in-frame clones alone and lacks a portion of them. Altogether hundreds of thousands of clones are present, about 90% being singletons, with the ten largest covering just under 6.5%. Sample: peripheral blood. The receptors were sampled from a woman aged 50 to 65 with COVID-19, enrolled during active disease.

The chain carries TRBV11-3 and TRBJ2-2, with TRBD2 matching 15 bases. CDR1 and CDR2 from the germline V gene are SGHNT and YENEEA. The length of the CDR3 is 19 residues. The V segment lost 2 bases and the J segment 5 bases; nucleotides outside the gene matches: 9. CDR3 amino acids: CASSLSTWTSGRVTGELFF. As DNA, the CDR3 is TGTGCCAGCAGCTTATCTACCTGGACTAGCGGGAGGGTGACCGGGGAGCTGTTTTTT.

In this sample, this clone turned up once. The chain recombines TRBV11-2 with TRBJ2-2, with TRBD1 matching over 8 bases. The V gene end was trimmed by 3 bases and the J gene end by 6 bases; junction bases not matched to a gene: 9. This CDR3 has 16 amino acids. Germline values: CDR1 SGHAT, CDR2 FQNNGV. CDR3 nucleotide sequence: TGTGCCAGCAGCTTCACGCGATTACAGGGGGCCGGGGAGCTGTTTTTT. As protein: CASSFTRLQGAGELFF.

This clone was observed a handful of times. V is TRBV7-8 and J is TRBJ1-5, with D possibly being TRBD1 (5 bases). The V end lost 6 bases, the J end lost 2 bases, and 14 bases lay between the germline ends. CDR3 length: 15 amino acids. CDR1 and CDR2 (germline): SGHVS, FQNEAQ. The CDR3 DNA sequence: TGTGCCAGCAGAACTTTAGGGGAGGGCAATCAGCCCCAGCATTTT. This encodes CASRTLGEGNQPQHF.